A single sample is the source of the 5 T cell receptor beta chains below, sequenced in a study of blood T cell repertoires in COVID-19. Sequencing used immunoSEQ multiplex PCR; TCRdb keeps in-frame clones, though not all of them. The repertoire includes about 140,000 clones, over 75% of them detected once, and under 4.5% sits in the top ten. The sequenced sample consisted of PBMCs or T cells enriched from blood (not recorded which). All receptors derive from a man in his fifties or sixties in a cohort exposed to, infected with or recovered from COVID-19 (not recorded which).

CDR3 bases: TGTGCCACCAGCAGAGATTTGCGGGGTTCGGGCTGGGTTCATGGCTACACCTTC. It is translated as CATSRDLRGSGWVHGYTF. The gene calls are TRBV15 and TRBJ1-2, with D hard to call. The CDR3 totals 18 residues. V was clipped by 0 bases and J by 6 bases, with 23 bases between them. Germline V CDR1 and CDR2: LNHNV, YYDKDF (reference sequence).

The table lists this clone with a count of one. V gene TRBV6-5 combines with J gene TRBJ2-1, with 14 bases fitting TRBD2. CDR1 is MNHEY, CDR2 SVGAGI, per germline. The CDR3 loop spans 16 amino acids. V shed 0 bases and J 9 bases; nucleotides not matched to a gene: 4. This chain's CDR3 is CASSYSGTSGRIEQFF. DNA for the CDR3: TGTGCCAGCAGTTACTCAGGGACTAGCGGGAGAATTGAGCAGTTCTTC.

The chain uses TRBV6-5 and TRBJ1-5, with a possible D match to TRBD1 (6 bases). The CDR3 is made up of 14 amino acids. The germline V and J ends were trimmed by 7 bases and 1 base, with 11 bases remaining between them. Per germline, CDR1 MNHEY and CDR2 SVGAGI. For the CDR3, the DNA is TGTGCCAGCAAACAGGGTCAGAGCAATCAGCCCCAGCATTTT. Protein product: CASKQGQSNQPQHF.

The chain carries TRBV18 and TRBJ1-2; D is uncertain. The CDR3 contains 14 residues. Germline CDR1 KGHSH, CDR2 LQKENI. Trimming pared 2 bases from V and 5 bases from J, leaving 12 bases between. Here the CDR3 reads CASSPVRSLYGYTF. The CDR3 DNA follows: TGTGCCAGCTCACCAGTCCGGAGTCTTTATGGCTACACCTTC. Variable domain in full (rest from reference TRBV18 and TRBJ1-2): NAGVMQNPRHLVRRRGQEARLRCSPMKGHSHVYWYRQLPEEGLKFMVYLQKENIIDESGMPKERFSAEFPKEGPSILRIQQVVRGDSAAYFCASSPVRSLYGYTFGSGTRLTVV.

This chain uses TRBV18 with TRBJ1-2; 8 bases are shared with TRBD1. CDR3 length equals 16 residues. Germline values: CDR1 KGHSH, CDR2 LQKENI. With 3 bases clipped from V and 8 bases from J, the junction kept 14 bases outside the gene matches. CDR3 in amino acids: CASSPALLQGAQGYTF. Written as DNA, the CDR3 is TGTGCCAGCTCACCTGCATTACTCCAGGGGGCGCAAGGCTACACCTTC.